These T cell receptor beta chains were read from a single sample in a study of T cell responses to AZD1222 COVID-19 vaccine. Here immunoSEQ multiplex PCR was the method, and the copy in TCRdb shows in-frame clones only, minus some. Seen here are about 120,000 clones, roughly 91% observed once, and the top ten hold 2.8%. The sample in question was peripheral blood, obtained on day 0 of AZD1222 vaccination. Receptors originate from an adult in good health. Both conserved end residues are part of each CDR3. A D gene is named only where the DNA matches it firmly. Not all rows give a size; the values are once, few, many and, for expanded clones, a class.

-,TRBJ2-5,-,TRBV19,TGTGCCAGTAGTATAGCTGGGTTTCTGGGGGACCAGTACTTC,CASSIAGFLGDQYF
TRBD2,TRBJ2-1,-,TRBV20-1,TGCAGTGCTAGTCTCGGCGGGAGGGCCTTCAATGAGCAGTTCTTC,CSASLGGRAFNEQFF
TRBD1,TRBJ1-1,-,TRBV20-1,TGCAGAGACAGGGATAACACTGAAGCTTTCTTT,CRDRDNTEAFF
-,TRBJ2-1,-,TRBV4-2,TGTGCCAGCAGCCAAGGCTTAGGGGGGCCCGGGAATGAGCAGTTCTTC,CASSQGLGGPGNEQFF
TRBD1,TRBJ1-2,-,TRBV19,TGTGCCAGTAGTACCGCCGGGACAGCCTATGGCTACACCTTC,CASSTAGTAYGYTF
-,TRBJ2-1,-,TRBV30,TGTGCCTGGAGCCCGGACAGTACCGAGCAGTTCTTC,CAWSPDSTEQFF
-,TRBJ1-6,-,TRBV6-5,TGTGCCAGCTCTTTCGGCGGGTTGCGAAGTTCACCCCTCCACTTT,CASSFGGLRSSPLHF
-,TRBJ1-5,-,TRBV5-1,TGCGCCAGCAGCTTGGCAGGCACGCCCAATCAGCCCCAGCATTTT,CASSLAGTPNQPQHF
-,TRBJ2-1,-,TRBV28,TGTGCCAGCAGTTTACTGGACTACGACTACAATGAGCAGTTCTTC,CASSLLDYDYNEQFF
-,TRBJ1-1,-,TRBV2,TGTGCCAGCAGAAGAGTGAACACTGAAGCTTTCTTT,CASRRVNTEAFF
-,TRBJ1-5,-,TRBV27,TGTGCCAGCAGCCCCGACAGTTATAGCAATCAGCCCCAGCATTTT,CASSPDSYSNQPQHF
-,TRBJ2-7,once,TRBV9,TGTGCCAGCAGCGGATCGGGTAGACCCTACGAGCAGTACTTC,CASSGSGRPYEQYF
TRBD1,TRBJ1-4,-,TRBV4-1,TGCGCCAGCACTGGATCCGGGACAGGGGATGAAAAACTGTTTTTT,CASTGSGTGDEKLFF
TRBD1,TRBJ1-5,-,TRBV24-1,TGTGCCACCAGTGATGAAGGACAGGGGAATCAGCCCCAGCATTTT,CATSDEGQGNQPQHF
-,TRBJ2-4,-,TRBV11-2,TGTGCCAGCAGCCCAGGGATAGCCAAAAACATTCAGTACTTC,CASSPGIAKNIQYF
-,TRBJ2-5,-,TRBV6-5,TGTGCCAGCAGCATTGAGGCCCAGTCGGAGACCCAGTACTTC,CASSIEAQSETQYF
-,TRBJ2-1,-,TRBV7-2,TGTGCCAGCAGCTTAGCGGCGACTAGCTCCTACAATGAGCAGTTCTTC,CASSLAATSSYNEQFF
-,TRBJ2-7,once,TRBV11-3,TGTGCCAGCAGCTTGGGCATTGGGACCCCTGGGGAGCAGTACTTC,CASSLGIGTPGEQYF
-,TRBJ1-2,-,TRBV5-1,TGCGCCAGCAGCTTGGAGGGATTTGGGCCTTATGGCTACACCTTC,CASSLEGFGPYGYTF
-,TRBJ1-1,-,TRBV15,TGTGCCACCAGCAGAGATCAGGGGCCAGCTTTCTTT,CATSRDQGPAFF
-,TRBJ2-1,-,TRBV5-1,TGCGCCAGCAGCCCTGTCGCGGACAGCTCCTACAATGAGCAGTTCTTC,CASSPVADSSYNEQFF
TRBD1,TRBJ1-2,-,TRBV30,TGTGCCTGGAGGGAGACAGGGGTAGGTGGCTACACCTTC,CAWRETGVGGYTF
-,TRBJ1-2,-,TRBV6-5,TGTGCCAGCAGACCCAGCCTCTCGTATGGCTACACCTTC,CASRPSLSYGYTF
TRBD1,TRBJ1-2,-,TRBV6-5,TGTGCCAGCAGTTACTCGACAGGGGGAGACTATGGCTACACCTTC,CASSYSTGGDYGYTF
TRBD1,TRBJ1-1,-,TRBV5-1,TGCGCCAGCTGCCTGGACAGGAGTACTGAAGCTTTCTTT,CASCLDRSTEAFF
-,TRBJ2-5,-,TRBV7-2,TGTGCCAGCAGCTACCCGGGACTTATAGAGACCCAGTACTTC,CASSYPGLIETQYF
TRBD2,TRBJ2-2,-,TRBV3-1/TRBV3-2,TGTGCCAGCAGCCCCCCCCCACTAGCGGGAGGGCCCTGGGGGTACACCGGGGAGCTGTTTTTT,CASSPPPLAGGPWGYTGELFF
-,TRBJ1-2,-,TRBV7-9,TGTGCCAGCACCTCGGGACGGAGCCGGGGGGTGAACTATGGCTACACCTTC,CASTSGRSRGVNYGYTF
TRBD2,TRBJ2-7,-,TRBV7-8,TGTGCCAGCAGCTTAGGCGGGAGCGACTACGAGCAGTACTTC,CASSLGGSDYEQYF
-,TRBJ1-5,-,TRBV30,TGTGCCTGGAGTGTAACTGGGGCGAGGGTCAATCAGCCCCAGCATTTT,CAWSVTGARVNQPQHF
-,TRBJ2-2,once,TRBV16,TGTGCCAGCAGAGGACTTTATAACACCGGGGAGCTGTTTTTT,CASRGLYNTGELFF
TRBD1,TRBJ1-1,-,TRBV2,TGTGCCAGCAGTGAACAGGGACAGTCAAACACTGAAGCTTTCTTT,CASSEQGQSNTEAFF
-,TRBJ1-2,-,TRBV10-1,TGCGCCAGCAGTCCCGGACAGAGAAGAGGCTACACCTTC,CASSPGQRRGYTF
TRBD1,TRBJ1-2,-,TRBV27,TGTGCCAGCGGCGTTTCAGGGGGCGGCGGCTACACCTTC,CASGVSGGGGYTF
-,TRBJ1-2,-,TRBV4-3,TGCGCCAGCAGTCGTAATAATAAGTTTGGCTACACCTTC,CASSRNNKFGYTF
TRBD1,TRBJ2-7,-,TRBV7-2,TGTGCCAGCAGCCCCGAGGGGGCAGATTCCTACGAGCAGTACTTC,CASSPEGADSYEQYF
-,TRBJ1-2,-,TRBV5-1,TGCGCCAGCAGCTTGTGGGTTGACTCCCACTATGGCTACACCTTC,CASSLWVDSHYGYTF
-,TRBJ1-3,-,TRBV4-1,TGCGCCAGCAGCCAAGATAATGCCTCTGGAAACACCATATATTTT,CASSQDNASGNTIYF
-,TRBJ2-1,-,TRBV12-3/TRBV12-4,TGTGCCAGCAGTTTAGATCAAGTGGAGCAGTTCTTC,CASSLDQVEQFF
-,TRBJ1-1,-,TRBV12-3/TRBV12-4,TGTGCCAGCAGTTTGGGGTATACTGAAGCTTTCTTT,CASSLGYTEAFF
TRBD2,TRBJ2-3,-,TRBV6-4,TGTGCCAGCAGGGGTAACCTTAGCGGGGTCGTGACAGATACGCAGTATTTT,CASRGNLSGVVTDTQYF
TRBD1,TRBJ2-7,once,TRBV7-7,TGTGCCAGCAGCTTACGACAGGGGTCATCCTACGAGCAGTACTTC,CASSLRQGSSYEQYF
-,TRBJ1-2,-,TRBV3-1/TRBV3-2,TGTGCCAGCAGCCAGATTGGGGGCTACACCTTC,CASSQIGGYTF
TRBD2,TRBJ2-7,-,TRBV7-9,TGTGCCAGCAGCCCACCGGGACTAGCGGGATCCGAGCAGTACTTC,CASSPPGLAGSEQYF
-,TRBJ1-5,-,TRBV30,TGTGCCTGGAGTAGAGACAGAAATCAGCCCCAGCATTTT,CAWSRDRNQPQHF
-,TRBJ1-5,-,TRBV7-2,TGTGCCAGCAGCCCCGGCGGGGCGAGCAATCAGCCCCAGCATTTT,CASSPGGASNQPQHF
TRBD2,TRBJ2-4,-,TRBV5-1,TGCGCCAGCAGCTCTGGGACTAGCGGAAACATTCAGTACTTC,CASSSGTSGNIQYF
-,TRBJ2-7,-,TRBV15,TGTGCCACCAGCAGAGAATGGGCCTCGAGGGAGCAGTACTTC,CATSREWASREQYF
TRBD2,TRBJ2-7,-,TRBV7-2,TGTGCCAGCAGCCCAGCGGGGGACTTCTCCTACGAGCAGTACTTC,CASSPAGDFSYEQYF
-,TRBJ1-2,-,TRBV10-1,TGCGCCAGCAGTGAGACACCAAGCCCGACGGGCGGCTACACCTTC,CASSETPSPTGGYTF
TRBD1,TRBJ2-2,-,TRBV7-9,TGTGCCAGCAGCTTACCTGGACAGGGAGCGAACACCGGGGAGCTGTTTTTT,CASSLPGQGANTGELFF
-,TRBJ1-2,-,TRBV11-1,TGTGCCAGCAGCCAGGGGCAGGATGGCTACACCTTC,CASSQGQDGYTF
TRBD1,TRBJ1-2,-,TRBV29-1,TGCAGCGCAAAGGGACAGGGCTATGGCTACACCTTC,CSAKGQGYGYTF